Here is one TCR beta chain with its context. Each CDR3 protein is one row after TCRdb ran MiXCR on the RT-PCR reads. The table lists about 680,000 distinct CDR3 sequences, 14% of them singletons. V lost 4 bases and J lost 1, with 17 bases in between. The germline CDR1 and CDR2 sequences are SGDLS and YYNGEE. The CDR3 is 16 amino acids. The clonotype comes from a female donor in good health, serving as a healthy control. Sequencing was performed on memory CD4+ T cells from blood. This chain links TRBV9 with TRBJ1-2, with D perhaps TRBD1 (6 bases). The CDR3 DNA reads TGTGCCAGCAGCAATCTTGGACAGACTTATAACTATGGCTACACCTTC. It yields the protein CASSNLGQTYNYGYTF.